The source of this T cell receptor (beta chain) is a study of T cell repertoires in cytomegalovirus infection. Concerning this clonotype itself: No antigen is known for it.

TCRdb itself ran the reads through MiXCR, one entry per CDR3 protein. The data hold some 200,000 distinct CDR3 sequences, with about 38% observed a single time. Germline V gene data show CDR1 as SGHVS and CDR2 as FNYEAQ. The CDR3 is 16 amino acids. Trimming took 2 bases from V and 4 from J, leaving 18 bases between them. The rearrangement uses TRBV7-6 and TRBJ2-7; D is possibly TRBD1 (6 bases). The specimen comprised CD8+ T cells from cultured PBMCs, sampled from culture after CMV antigen stimulation. The source of this sequence is a human donor in good health (CMV status not recorded). Some clones in this sample may be carry-over from other donors' samples. The CDR3 DNA follows: TGTGCCAGCAGCTTATGGGGTGAAGGACAGCTTTACGAGCAGTACTTC. Translated: CASSLWGEGQLYEQYF.